This T cell receptor beta chain was obtained from a study of monozygotic twins with inflammatory bowel disease. Blood was drawn once per donor, and each sample measured more than 2 ml. The CDR3 sequence is 14 residues long. Germline V lookup: CDR1 MDHEN, CDR2 SYDVKM. Points from the study as a whole: Fewer clonotypes were shared with others by IBD patients than by healthy twins, especially with disease activity. For repertoire similarity, concordant twins did not differ from discordant twins, possibly because power was limited.

Of note for this clonotype: The antigen is unknown.

Every TCR library used approximately 4,000 ng of total RNA. TCRdb reprocessed the 5' RACE reads, keeping one entry per CDR3 protein, no DNA. This table holds around 97,000 distinct CDR3 sequences. The TCR originated in a human donor with ulcerative colitis or Crohn's disease, or a healthy co-twin of an affected twin (not recorded which). The sequenced material came from blood. V usage is TRBV28 and J usage is TRBJ2-1; there is no DNA to check the TCRdb D call of TRBD2. The CDR3 sequence: CASSPQLASNEQFF.